This T cell receptor (beta chain) is from a study of blood T cell repertoires in COVID-19. As for the study in general: Samples representing acute and convalescent COVID-19 were sourced from the United States, Italy and Spain.

Germline CDR1 LGHDT, CDR2 YNNKEL (reference sequence). The V and J ends lost 1 base and 4 bases respectively, with 5 bases between them. This CDR3 region has 13 residues. Original processing methods: Nucleated cell counts were estimated from reference gene primer amplification. TCRdb's table, derived via immunoSEQ multiplex PCR, lists solely in-frame clones and lacks some. V and J calls and clone size are given by that table; D and trimming were obtained from the DNA. This sample yields around 340,000 clones, of which around four fifths are seen a single time; approximately 3% belongs to the top ten.

V and J are TRBV3-1 (or the pseudogene TRBV3-2) and TRBJ1-3; D gene unclear. Sequences were obtained from peripheral blood. The TCR was taken from a man aged 30 to 39 with active or convalescent COVID-19. CDR3 residues: CASSQVHGNTIYF. Written as DNA, the CDR3 is TGTGCCAGCAGCCAAGTACACGGAAACACCATATATTTT.